Reported below is one TCR beta chain. Its target is unknown. This record belongs to a study of T and B cells in COVID-19 patients. As for the study in general: The recovered cohort's median age was 34 years, versus roughly 63 years in active infection. Of 20 active-infection patients, 18 carried comorbidities linked to unfavorable COVID-19 outcome.

Each TRB amplification used roughly 220-550 ng of genomic DNA from blood. The V gene's germline CDR1 is LNHDA and CDR2 SQIVND (reference sequence). The CDR3 is 14 residues long. V lost 7 bases to trimming and J lost 1 base; unmatched junction nucleotides: 5. Findings and limits, study-wide: Symptomatic-phase blood samples from mildly ill patients and early samples from severe cases were scarce. Patients with COVID-19 reportedly showed strongly skewed T cell receptor beta variable and joining gene usage.

BIOMED2 TRB-A/B primer pools were used in multiplex TRB PCR. TCRdb analysed the multiplex PCR reads with MiXCR anew, one entry per CDR3 protein. The sample records 20,000 or so distinct CDR3 sequences, about 32% being singletons. J is TRBJ1-1 and V is TRBV19; 8 bases agree with TRBD1. Material: blood. The TCR was taken from a human donor who had recovered from COVID-19. The DNA of the CDR3 is TGTGCCAGTAAGGACAGGGCAAGGAACACTGAAGCTTTCTTT. Translating it yields CASKDRARNTEAFF. The full variable domain, with the rest looked up from reference TRBV19 and TRBJ1-1, is DGGITQSPKYLFRKEGQNVTLSCEQNLNHDAMYWYRQDPGQGLRLIYYSQIVNDFQKGDIAEGYSVSREKKESFPLTVTSAQKNPTAFYLCASKDRARNTEAFFGQGTRLTVV.